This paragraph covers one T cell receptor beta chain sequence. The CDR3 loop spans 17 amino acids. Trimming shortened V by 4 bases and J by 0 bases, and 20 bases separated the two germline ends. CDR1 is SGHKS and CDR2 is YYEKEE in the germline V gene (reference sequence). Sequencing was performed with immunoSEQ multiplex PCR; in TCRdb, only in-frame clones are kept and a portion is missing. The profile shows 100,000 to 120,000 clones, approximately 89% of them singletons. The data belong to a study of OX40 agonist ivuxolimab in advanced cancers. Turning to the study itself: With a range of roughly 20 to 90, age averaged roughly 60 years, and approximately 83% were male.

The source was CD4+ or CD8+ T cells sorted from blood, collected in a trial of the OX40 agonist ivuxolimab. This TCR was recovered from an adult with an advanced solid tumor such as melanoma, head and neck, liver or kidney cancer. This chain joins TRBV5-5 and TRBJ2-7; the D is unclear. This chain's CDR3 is CASSGPGPIGSSYEQYF. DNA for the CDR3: TGTGCCAGCAGCGGCCCCGGGCCCATCGGCAGCTCCTACGAGCAGTACTTC.